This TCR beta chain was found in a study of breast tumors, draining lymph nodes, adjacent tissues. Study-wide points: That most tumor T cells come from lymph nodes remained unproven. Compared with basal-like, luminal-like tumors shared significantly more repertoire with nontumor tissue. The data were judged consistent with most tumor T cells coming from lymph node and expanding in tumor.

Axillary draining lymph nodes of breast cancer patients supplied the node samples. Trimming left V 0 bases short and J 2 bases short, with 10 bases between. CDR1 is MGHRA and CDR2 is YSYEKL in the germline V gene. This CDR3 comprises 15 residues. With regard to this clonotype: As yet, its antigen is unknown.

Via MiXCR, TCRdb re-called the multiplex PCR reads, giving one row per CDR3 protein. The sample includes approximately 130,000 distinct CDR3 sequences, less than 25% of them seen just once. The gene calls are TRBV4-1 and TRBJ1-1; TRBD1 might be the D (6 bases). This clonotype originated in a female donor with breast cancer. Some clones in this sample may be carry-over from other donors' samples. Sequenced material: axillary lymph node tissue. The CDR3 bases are TGCGCCAGCAGCCAAGACCGGGACACTAACACTGAAGCTTTCTTT. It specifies CASSQDRDTNTEAFF.